Below are 9 T cell receptor beta chains sequenced from a single sample in a study of vaccination and CD4 T cells after COVID-19. The antigens of these receptors remain unknown. The assay that was used to sequence DNA from cultured CD4+ T cells was the Oncomine TCR Beta short-read assay. Using its own MiXCR run on the PCR reads, TCRdb lists one record per CDR3 protein. The repertoire consists of some 20,000 distinct CDR3 sequences, with about 32% occurring once and the leading ten covering more than 13%. Noted treatment: roughly 10-day PBMC culture with coronavirus spike peptide pools or control peptides (ViraFEST assay). What was sequenced was cultured CD4+ T cells from blood. These receptors were obtained from a human donor with COVID-19.

The chain couples TRBV15 to TRBJ2-1; TRBD1 or TRBD2 may be the D gene (5 bases each). Germline CDR1 LNHNV, CDR2 YYDKDF (reference sequence). The ends were cut back, 0 bases at V and 5 bases at J, with 11 bases in the middle. The CDR3 length is 15 residues. This CDR3 is CATSRDGGRNNEQFF. CDR3 in DNA: TGTGCCACCAGCAGAGATGGGGGTAGAAACAATGAGCAGTTCTTC.

The chain recombines TRBV5-4 with TRBJ2-7, with TRBD1 as a possible D gene (5 bases). V was trimmed by 0 bases and J by 2 bases, leaving 12 bases between them. Germline values: CDR1 SGHNT, CDR2 YYREEE (reference sequence). The CDR3 covers 15 residues. The CDR3 is CASSLGRDSPYEQYF. The DNA of the CDR3 is TGTGCCAGCAGCTTGGGGCGAGACAGCCCCTACGAGCAGTACTTC. The whole variable domain, filled in from reference TRBV5-4 and TRBJ2-7, reads ETGVTQSPTHLIKTRGQQVTLRCSSQSGHNTVSWYQQALGQGPQFIFQYYREEENGRGNFPPRFSGLQFPNYSSELNVNALELDDSALYLCASSLGRDSPYEQYFGPGTRLTVT.

This clonotype was seen a few times. The chain has TRBV2 and TRBJ2-1; 11 nucleotides agree with TRBD2. V trimming: 2 bases; J trimming: 7 bases; junction bases outside the gene matches: 4. Germline V gene data show CDR1 as SNHLY and CDR2 as FYNNEI. This CDR3 spans 15 amino acids. The CDR3 sequence: CASSEKGLAANEQFF. CDR3 bases: TGTGCCAGCAGTGAAAAGGGACTAGCGGCGAATGAGCAGTTCTTC.

This chain connects TRBV19 to TRBJ1-4, with 7 positions matching TRBD1. The V gene's germline CDR1 is LNHDA and CDR2 SQIVND (reference sequence). The CDR3 extends over 16 amino acids. J gave up 1 base and V 2 bases, and 4 bases lay outside the gene matches. CDR3 coding DNA: TGTGCCAGTAGTATAAAGGGGGCTTTAACTAATGAAAAACTGTTTTTT. It codes for CASSIKGALTNEKLFF.

This clonotype was recorded once. The CDR3 bases are TGTGCCAGCAGTTTAGGGGGGATAAATCAGCCCCAGCATTTT. It codes for CASSLGGINQPQHF. The chain carries TRBV12-3 or TRBV12-4 and TRBJ1-5; TRBD1 is a possible D gene (5 bases). V was pared by 1 base and J by 4 bases, with 8 bases between. The CDR3 consists of 14 residues.

By its share, this clonotype is medium-sized. The chain uses TRBV6-1 and TRBJ1-1; 9 bases match TRBD1. This CDR3 is built from 13 residues. Trimming took 0 bases from V and 8 from J; bases not matched to a gene: 1. Germline assignment: CDR1 MNHNS and CDR2 SASEGT. CDR3 in amino acids: CASSEAGTGEAFF. As DNA, the CDR3 is TGTGCCAGCAGTGAAGCCGGGACAGGGGAAGCTTTCTTT.

The chain is built from TRBV19 and TRBJ1-2; 8 bases line up with TRBD1. This CDR3 contains 12 residues. CDR1 LNHDA and CDR2 SQIVND come from the germline V gene (reference sequence). After removal of 6 bases from V and 8 bases from J, the junction contained 5 bases not matched to a gene. The CDR3 region is CASRDRALGYTF. In DNA, the CDR3 is TGTGCCAGTAGGGACAGGGCGCTGGGCTACACCTTC.

The chain is built from TRBV28 and TRBJ2-3, with D possibly called TRBD1 or TRBD2 (7 bases each). The CDR3 runs 16 residues. Trimming took 10 bases from V and 1 from J, leaving 21 bases between them. Germline V gene data show CDR1 as MDHEN and CDR2 as SYDVKM. CDR3 sequence: CATSDRPGGGTDTQYF. The CDR3 bases are TGTGCCACCTCGGACAGACCAGGGGGGGGCACAGATACGCAGTATTTT. Filled out from reference TRBV28 and TRBJ2-3, the complete variable domain reads DVKVTQSSRYLVKRTGEKVFLECVQDMDHENMFWYRQDPGLGLRLIYFSYDVKMKEKGDIPEGYSVSREKKERFSLILESASTNQTSMYLCATSDRPGGGTDTQYFGPGTRLTVL.

The chain uses TRBV28 and TRBJ1-4; 10 bases agree with TRBD1. After removal of 10 bases from V and 3 bases from J, the junction contained 11 bases not matched to a gene. Germline assignment: CDR1 MDHEN and CDR2 SYDVKM. The CDR3 length is 16 residues. The CDR3 region has the DNA TGTGCCACCTTGACAGGGGGCGCGTTAGCTAATGAAAAACTGTTTTTT. Its translation is CATLTGGALANEKLFF. The full variable domain, with the rest looked up from reference TRBV28 and TRBJ1-4, is DVKVTQSSRYLVKRTGEKVFLECVQDMDHENMFWYRQDPGLGLRLIYFSYDVKMKEKGDIPEGYSVSREKKERFSLILESASTNQTSMYLCATLTGGALANEKLFFGSGTQLSVL.